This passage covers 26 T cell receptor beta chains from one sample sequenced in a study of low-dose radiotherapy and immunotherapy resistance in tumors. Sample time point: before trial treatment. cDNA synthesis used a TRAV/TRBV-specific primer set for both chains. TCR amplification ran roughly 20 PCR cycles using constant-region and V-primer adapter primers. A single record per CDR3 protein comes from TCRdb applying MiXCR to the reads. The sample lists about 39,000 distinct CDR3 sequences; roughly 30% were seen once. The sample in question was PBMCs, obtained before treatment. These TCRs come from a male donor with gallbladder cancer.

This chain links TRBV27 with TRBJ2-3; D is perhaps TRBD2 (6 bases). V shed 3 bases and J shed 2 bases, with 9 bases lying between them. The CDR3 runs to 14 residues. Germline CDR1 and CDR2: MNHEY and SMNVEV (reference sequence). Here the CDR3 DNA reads TGTGCCAGCAGTTTGGGACTTCTCACAGATACGCAGTATTTT. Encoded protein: CASSLGLLTDTQYF.

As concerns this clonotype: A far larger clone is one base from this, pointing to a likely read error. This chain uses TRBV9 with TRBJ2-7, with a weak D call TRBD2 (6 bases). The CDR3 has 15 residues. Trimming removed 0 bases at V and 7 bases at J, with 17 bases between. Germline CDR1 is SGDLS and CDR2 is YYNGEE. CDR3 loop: CASSVVASDNNEQYF. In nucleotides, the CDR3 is TGTGCCAGCAGCGTAGTGGCTAGCGACAACAATGAGCAGTACTTC. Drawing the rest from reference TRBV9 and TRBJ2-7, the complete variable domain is DSGVTQTPKHLITATGQRVTLRCSPRSGDLSVYWYQQSLDQGLQFLIQYYNGEERAKGNILERFSAQQFPDLHSELNLSSLELGDSALYFCASSVVASDNNEQYFGPGTRLTVT.

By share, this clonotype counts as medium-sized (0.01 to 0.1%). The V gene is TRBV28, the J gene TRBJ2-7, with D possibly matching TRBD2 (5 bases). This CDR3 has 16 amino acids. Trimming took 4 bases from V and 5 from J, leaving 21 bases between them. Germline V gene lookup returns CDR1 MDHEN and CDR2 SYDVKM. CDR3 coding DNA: TGTGCCAGCAGTTCCGCGTTGGGTGAGGGCCTCGACGAGCAGTACTTC. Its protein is CASSSALGEGLDEQYF.

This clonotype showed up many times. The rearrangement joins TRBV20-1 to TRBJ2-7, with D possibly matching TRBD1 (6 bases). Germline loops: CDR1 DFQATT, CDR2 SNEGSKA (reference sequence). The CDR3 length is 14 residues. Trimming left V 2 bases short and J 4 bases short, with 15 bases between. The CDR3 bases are TGCAGTGCTAGAACTACAGGGCCCTTTTACGAGCAGTACTTC. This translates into CSARTTGPFYEQYF.

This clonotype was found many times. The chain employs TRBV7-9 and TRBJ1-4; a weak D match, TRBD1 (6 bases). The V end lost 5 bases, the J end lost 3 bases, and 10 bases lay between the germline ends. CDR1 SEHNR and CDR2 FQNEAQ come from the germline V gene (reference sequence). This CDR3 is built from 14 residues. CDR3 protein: CASSRGAPNEKLFF. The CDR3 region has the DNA TGTGCCAGCAGCCGGGGGGCACCTAATGAAAAACTGTTTTTT.

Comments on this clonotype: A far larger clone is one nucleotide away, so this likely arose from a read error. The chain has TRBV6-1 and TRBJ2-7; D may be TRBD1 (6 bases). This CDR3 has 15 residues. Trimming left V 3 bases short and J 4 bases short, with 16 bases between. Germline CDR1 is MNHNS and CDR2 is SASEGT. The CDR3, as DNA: TGTGCCAGCAGTGAGGGTGTAGCAGGGACATACGAGCAGTACTTC. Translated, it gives CASSEGVAGTYEQYF.

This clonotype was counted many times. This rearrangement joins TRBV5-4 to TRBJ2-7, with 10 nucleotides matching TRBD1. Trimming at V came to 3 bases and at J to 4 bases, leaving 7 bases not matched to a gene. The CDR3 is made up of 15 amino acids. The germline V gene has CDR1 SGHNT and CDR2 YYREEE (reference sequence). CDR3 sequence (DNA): TGTGCCAGCAGCTCCCGGGACAGGGGTTCTTACGAGCAGTACTTC. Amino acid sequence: CASSSRDRGSYEQYF.

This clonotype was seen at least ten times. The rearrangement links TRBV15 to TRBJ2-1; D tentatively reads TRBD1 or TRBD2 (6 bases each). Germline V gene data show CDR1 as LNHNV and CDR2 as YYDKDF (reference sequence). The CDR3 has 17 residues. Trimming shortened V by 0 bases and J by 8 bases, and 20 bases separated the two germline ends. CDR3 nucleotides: TGTGCCACCAGCAGAGATTGGGGGGCGGGACCCATCGATGAGCAGTTCTTC. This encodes CATSRDWGAGPIDEQFF.

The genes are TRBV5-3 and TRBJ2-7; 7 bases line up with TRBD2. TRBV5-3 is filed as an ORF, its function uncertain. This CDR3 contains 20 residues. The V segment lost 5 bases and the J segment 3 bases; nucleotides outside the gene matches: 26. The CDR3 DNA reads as TGTGCCAGAAGGTACATCGCATCGGCCGCACCATGCGCGGGAGTCTACGAGCAGTACTTC. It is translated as CARRYIASAAPCAGVYEQYF.

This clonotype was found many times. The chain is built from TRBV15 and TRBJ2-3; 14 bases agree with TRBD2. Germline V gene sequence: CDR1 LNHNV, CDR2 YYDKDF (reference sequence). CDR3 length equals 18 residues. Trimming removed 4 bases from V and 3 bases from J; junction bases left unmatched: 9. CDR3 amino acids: CATSIGTSGSPRTDTQYF. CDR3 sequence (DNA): TGTGCCACCAGCATTGGGACTAGCGGGAGCCCTAGAACAGATACGCAGTATTTT.

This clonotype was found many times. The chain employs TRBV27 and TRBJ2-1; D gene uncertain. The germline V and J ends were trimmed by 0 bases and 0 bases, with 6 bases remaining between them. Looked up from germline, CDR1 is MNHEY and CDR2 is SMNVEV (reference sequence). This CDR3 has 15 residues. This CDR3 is CASSLSYRSYNEQFF. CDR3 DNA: TGTGCCAGCAGTTTATCCTACCGCTCCTACAATGAGCAGTTCTTC.

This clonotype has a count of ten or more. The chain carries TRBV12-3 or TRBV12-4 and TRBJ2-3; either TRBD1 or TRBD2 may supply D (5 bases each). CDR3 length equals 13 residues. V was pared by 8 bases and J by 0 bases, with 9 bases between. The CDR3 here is CASDRDSTDTQYF. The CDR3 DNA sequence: TGTGCCAGCGATAGGGACAGCACAGATACGCAGTATTTT.

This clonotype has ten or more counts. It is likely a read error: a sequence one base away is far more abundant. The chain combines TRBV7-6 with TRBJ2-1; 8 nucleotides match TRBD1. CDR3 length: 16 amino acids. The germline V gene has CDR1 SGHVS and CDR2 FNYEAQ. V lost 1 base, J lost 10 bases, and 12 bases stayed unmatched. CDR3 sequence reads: CASSLVSGQGPYEQFF. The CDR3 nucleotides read TGTGCCAGCAGCTTAGTATCAGGACAGGGTCCCTACGAGCAGTTCTTC.

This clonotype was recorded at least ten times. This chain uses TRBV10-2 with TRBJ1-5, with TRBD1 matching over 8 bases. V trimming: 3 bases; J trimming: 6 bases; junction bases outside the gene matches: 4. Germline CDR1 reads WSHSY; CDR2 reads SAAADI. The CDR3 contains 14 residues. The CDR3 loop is CASSDGQGAQPQHF. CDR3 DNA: TGCGCCAGCAGTGACGGACAGGGCGCTCAGCCCCAGCATTTT.

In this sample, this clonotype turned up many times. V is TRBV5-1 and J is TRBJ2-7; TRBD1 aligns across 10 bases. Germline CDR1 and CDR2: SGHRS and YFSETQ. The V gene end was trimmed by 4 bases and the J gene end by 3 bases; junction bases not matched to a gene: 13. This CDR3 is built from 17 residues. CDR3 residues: CASSSTGTGVGGYEQYF. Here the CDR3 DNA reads TGCGCCAGCAGCAGCACCGGGACAGGGGTTGGGGGCTACGAGCAGTACTTC. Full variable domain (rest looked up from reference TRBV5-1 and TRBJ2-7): KAGVTQTPRYLIKTRGQQVTLSCSPISGHRSVSWYQQTPGQGLQFLFEYFSETQRNKGNFPGRFSGRQFSNSRSEMNVSTLELGDSALYLCASSSTGTGVGGYEQYFGPGTRLTVT.

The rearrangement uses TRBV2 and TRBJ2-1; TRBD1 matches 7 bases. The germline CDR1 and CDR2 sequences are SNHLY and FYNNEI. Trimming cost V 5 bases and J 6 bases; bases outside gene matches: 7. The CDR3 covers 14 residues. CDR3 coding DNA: TGTGCCAGCAGTCGACAGGGTGGTAGCAATGAGCAGTTCTTC. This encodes CASSRQGGSNEQFF.

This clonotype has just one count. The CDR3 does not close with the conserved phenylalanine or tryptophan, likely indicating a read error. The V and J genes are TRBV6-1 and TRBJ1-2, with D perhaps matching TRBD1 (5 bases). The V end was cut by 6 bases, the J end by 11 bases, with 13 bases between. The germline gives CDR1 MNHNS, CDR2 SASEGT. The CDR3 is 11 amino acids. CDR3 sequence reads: CASRSGTGYTY. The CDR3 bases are TGTGCCAGCAGATCTGGGACCGGTTACACCTAC.

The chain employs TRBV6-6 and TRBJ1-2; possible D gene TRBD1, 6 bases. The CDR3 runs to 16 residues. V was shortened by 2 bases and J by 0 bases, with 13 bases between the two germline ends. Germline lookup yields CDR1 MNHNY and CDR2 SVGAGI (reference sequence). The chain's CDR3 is CASSYTPDRANYGYTF. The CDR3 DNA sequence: TGTGCCAGCAGTTACACTCCGGACAGAGCTAACTATGGCTACACCTTC.

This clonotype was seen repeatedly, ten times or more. Here the CDR3 DNA reads TGTGCCAGCAGCTTCGGGGGGCTGTCCTACGAGCAGTACTTC. Amino acids: CASSFGGLSYEQYF. This chain uses TRBV11-3 with TRBJ2-7; D perhaps matches TRBD2 (7 bases). The CDR3 extends over 14 amino acids. V lost 3 bases to trimming and J lost 1 base, with 10 bases between them. The V gene's germline CDR1 is SGHNT and CDR2 YENEEA.

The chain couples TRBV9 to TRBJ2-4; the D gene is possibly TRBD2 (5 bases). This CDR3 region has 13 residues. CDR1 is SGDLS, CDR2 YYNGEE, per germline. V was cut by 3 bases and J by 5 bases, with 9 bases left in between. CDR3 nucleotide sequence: TGTGCCAGCAGCGCAGCAGCGGAAAACATTCAGTACTTC. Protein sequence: CASSAAAENIQYF.

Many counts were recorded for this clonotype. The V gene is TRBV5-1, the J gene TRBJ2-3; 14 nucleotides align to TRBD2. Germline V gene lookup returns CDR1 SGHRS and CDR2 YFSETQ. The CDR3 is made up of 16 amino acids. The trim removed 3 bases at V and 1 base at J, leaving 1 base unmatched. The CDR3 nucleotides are TGCGCCAGCAGCTGGACTAGCGGGGGGCGCACAGATACGCAGTATTTT. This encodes CASSWTSGGRTDTQYF.

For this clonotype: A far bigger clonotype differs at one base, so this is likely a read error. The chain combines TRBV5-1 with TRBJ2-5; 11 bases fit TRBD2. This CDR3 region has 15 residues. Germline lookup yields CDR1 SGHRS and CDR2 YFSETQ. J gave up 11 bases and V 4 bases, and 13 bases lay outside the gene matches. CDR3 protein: CASSITSGSIYEQYF. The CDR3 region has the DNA TGCGCCAGCAGCATAACTAGCGGGAGTATCTATGAGCAGTACTTC.

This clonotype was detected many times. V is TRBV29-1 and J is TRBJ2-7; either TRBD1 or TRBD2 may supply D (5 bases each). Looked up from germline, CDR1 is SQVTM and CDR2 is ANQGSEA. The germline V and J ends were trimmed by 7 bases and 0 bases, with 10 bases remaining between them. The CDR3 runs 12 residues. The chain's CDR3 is CSAEGSSYEQYF. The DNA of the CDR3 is TGCAGCGCCGAGGGGAGCTCCTACGAGCAGTACTTC.

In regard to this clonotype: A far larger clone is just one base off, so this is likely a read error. This CDR3 reads CASSDLGEQFF. The CDR3 coding sequence is TGTGCCAGCAGTGATCTGGGCGAGCAGTTCTTC. The gene calls are TRBV6-1 and TRBJ2-1; D unclear. The CDR3 sequence is 11 residues long. With 3 bases removed from V and 10 bases from J, the gap between germline ends came to 7 bases. Germline V CDR1 and CDR2: MNHNS, SASEGT.

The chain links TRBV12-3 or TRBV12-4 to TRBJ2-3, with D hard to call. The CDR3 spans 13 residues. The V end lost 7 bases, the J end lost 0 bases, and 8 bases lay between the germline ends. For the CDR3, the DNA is TGTGCCAGCACAAGATTTAGCACAGATACGCAGTATTTT. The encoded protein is CASTRFSTDTQYF.

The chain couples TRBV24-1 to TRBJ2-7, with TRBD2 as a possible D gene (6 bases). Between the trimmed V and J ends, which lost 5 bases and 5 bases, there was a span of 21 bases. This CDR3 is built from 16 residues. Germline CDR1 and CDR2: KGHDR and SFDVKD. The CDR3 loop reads CATSGSAGTGRNEQYF. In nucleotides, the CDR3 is TGTGCCACCAGTGGCAGCGCCGGGACTGGGAGGAACGAGCAGTACTTC.